This T cell receptor (beta chain) was identified in a study of blood T cell repertoires in COVID-19. On the study more broadly: Acute-phase and convalescent COVID-19 samples originated in the United States, Italy and Spain. From T cells, B-cell-depleted T cells, or PBMCs came the material, which was cDNA or gDNA.

Original analysis: From reference gene primer amplification, estimates of nucleated cell counts were derived. Assay used: immunoSEQ multiplex PCR; TCRdb lists only in-frame clones, some missing. From that table come the V and J calls and clone size; the DNA was used to work out D and trimming. In the table there are 95,000 to 150,000 clones, 85% of which are singletons. On this clone itself: The junction and the germline gene differ at one end; a read error may be behind it.

This CDR3 spans 13 amino acids. Germline V gives CDR1 SQVTM, CDR2 ANQGSEA. This TCR was sampled from an elderly man with active or convalescent COVID-19. The sample taken for sequencing was peripheral blood. The chain couples TRBV29-1 to TRBJ2-5, with TRBD2 matching 11 bases. DNA for the CDR3: TGCAGCGTTCAGACTAGCGGGAATATAGTTCGGCACTTC. This codes for CSVQTSGNIVRHF.